The rows below give T cell receptor beta chains drawn from one sample of a study of shared clonotypes between healthy human individuals. Here immunoSEQ multiplex PCR was the method, and the copy in TCRdb shows in-frame clones only, minus some. The table records roughly 2,000,000 clones, approximately 94% of them present only once. What was sequenced was naive CD8+ T cells sorted from blood. These receptors all stem from a man younger than 30 in good health. Each CDR3 is given with its conserved first and last residue. A D gene is named only where the DNA matches it firmly. Size values are once, few and many counts, or a class for expanded clones, and some rows have none.

D	length	V	J	size	DNA	CDR3
TRBD2	15	TRBV9	TRBJ2-3	once	TGTGCCAGCAGCGTAGCGGGGGGGCGTACAGATACGCAGTATTTT	CASSVAGGRTDTQYF
TRBD1	13	TRBV7-9	TRBJ2-7	NA	TGTGCCAGCAGCCAACAGGGGGCCTACGAGCAGTACTTC	CASSQQGAYEQYF
NA	14	TRBV9	TRBJ2-7	NA	TGTGCCAGCAGCGGACCTAGCGATTCCTACGAGCAGTACTTC	CASSGPSDSYEQYF
NA	14	TRBV4-1	TRBJ2-7	NA	TGCGCCAGCAGCCAAGATACGCGAGGGAACGAGCAGTACTTC	CASSQDTRGNEQYF
TRBD1	16	TRBV4-1	TRBJ1-1	NA	TGCGCCAGCAGCCAAACTACAGGGGACGCCCACACTGAAGCTTTCTTT	CASSQTTGDAHTEAFF
NA	13	TRBV6-1	TRBJ2-3	NA	TGTGCCAGCAGTGAAGCGGCCACAGATACGCAGTATTTT	CASSEAATDTQYF
TRBD2	16	TRBV5-6	TRBJ2-7	NA	TGTGCCAGCAGCCAGACTAGCGGGGAAGCCCCCTACGAGCAGTACTTC	CASSQTSGEAPYEQYF
NA	14	TRBV19	TRBJ2-7	NA	TGTGCCAGTAGTCTACGGACTGATTCCTACGAGCAGTACTTC	CASSLRTDSYEQYF
TRBD1	14	TRBV5-4	TRBJ2-1	NA	TGTGCCAGCAGCTTGGGGACAGGGAACAATGAGCAGTTCTTC	CASSLGTGNNEQFF
NA	13	TRBV19	TRBJ1-5	NA	TGTGCCAGTTCCCGGGACGGGAATCAGCCCCAGCATTTT	CASSRDGNQPQHF
NA	14	TRBV5-4	TRBJ1-2	NA	TGTGCCAGCAGCTTGGTCCCTACTAACTATGGCTACACCTTC	CASSLVPTNYGYTF
NA	14	TRBV10-2	TRBJ2-2	NA	TGCGCCAGCAGTTCTGCCAGGGGTACCGGGGAGCTGTTTTTT	CASSSARGTGELFF
TRBD1	17	TRBV29-1	TRBJ2-7	NA	TGCAGCGTTGAAAAATCTTCCGGGACAGGGATAGGCTACGAGCAGTACTTC	CSVEKSSGTGIGYEQYF
TRBD2	17	TRBV27	TRBJ2-1	NA	TGTGCCAGCAGTTTAATCGGGGTAGCGGGGCCCAGCGATGAGCAGTTCTTC	CASSLIGVAGPSDEQFF
NA	15	TRBV27	TRBJ2-7	once	TGTGCCAGCAGTCTATATCCAGGGAGTGGTGGCGAGCAGTACTTC	CASSLYPGSGGEQYF
NA	18	TRBV7-9	TRBJ2-2	NA	TGTGCCAGCAGCCTCGATGTGGAAGGGACGGCGAACACCGGGGAGCTGTTTTTT	CASSLDVEGTANTGELFF
TRBD1	14	TRBV10-3	TRBJ2-3	NA	TGTGCCATCACGGACAGGGACGGGACAGATACGCAGTATTTT	CAITDRDGTDTQYF
NA	14	TRBV27	TRBJ1-4	NA	TGTGCCAGCAGTTTATTAGGGGCGAATGAAAAACTGTTTTTT	CASSLLGANEKLFF
TRBD1	16	TRBV5-1	TRBJ2-2	NA	TGCGCCAGCAGCGCGGCGGACAGGAGAAACACCGGGGAGCTGTTTTTT	CASSAADRRNTGELFF
TRBD1	16	TRBV7-9	TRBJ1-2	NA	TGTGCCAGCAGCCTATCTTTACAGGGGAATGAGGCTGGCTACACCTTC	CASSLSLQGNEAGYTF
NA	19	TRBV4-1	TRBJ1-2	NA	TGCGCCAGCAGCCAAGATGGCACAGTTCCAGCAGATCCTAACTATGGCTACACCTTC	CASSQDGTVPADPNYGYTF
TRBD1	15	TRBV19	TRBJ1-1	NA	TGTGCCAGTAGTATGGGACAGGGGGGTTGGACTGAAGCTTTCTTT	CASSMGQGGWTEAFF